Following are 27 T cell receptor beta chains from one sample sequenced in a study of T cells in Graves' hyperthyroidism and ophthalmopathy. Amplified TCR beta CDR3 regions derived from RNA transcripts. HTBI primers were used for first-round RT-PCR of the TCR CDR3. TCRdb reanalysed the multiplex PCR reads using MiXCR and keeps one entry per CDR3 protein. The sample lists a few hundred thousand distinct CDR3 sequences; approximately 13% were seen once. The sample was blood. The receptors derive from a man aged 25-45 years with Graves' hyperthyroidism that later progressed to Graves' ophthalmopathy.

This clonotype was seen many times. The chain recombines TRBV28 with TRBJ1-4, with D possibly TRBD1 on 5 matching bases. Per the germline V gene, CDR1 is MDHEN and CDR2 is SYDVKM. This CDR3 has 15 residues. Deletions cut 6 bases from V and 3 bases from J, with 14 bases between. CDR3 region: CASRLIGGANEKLFF. The CDR3 coding sequence is TGTGCCAGCAGACTAATCGGAGGGGCTAATGAAAAACTGTTTTTT.

A few counts support this clonotype. The CDR3 loop reads CASRTGQGGGYTF. Written as DNA, the CDR3 is TGTGCCAGCAGGACGGGACAGGGGGGTGGCTACACCTTC. V usage is TRBV27 and J usage is TRBJ1-2; 11 bases are shared with TRBD1. Unmatched junction bases numbered 4, after V lost 6 bases and J lost 7 bases. This CDR3 has 13 residues. Germline loops: CDR1 MNHEY, CDR2 SMNVEV (reference sequence).

This rearrangement joins TRBV30 to TRBJ1-1; TRBD1 matches at 10 bases. After removal of 2 bases from V and 3 bases from J, the junction contained 9 bases not matched to a gene. Germline V gene sequence: CDR1 GTSNPN, CDR2 SVGIG (reference sequence). The CDR3 is 16 amino acids. CDR3 region: CAWSNGTGVLDTEAFF. For the CDR3, the DNA is TGTGCCTGGAGTAACGGGACAGGGGTTTTGGACACTGAAGCTTTCTTT.

This clonotype has ten or more counts. V and J are TRBV12-3 or TRBV12-4 and TRBJ2-7; 12 bases match TRBD1. With V trimmed by 5 bases and J by 3 bases, 5 bases remained unmatched. CDR3 length: 15 residues. The DNA of the CDR3 is TGTGCCAGCAGTCCTCGGGACAGGGGGCACTACGAGCAGTACTTC. It is translated as CASSPRDRGHYEQYF.

At least ten counts were recorded for this clonotype. This chain joins TRBV7-9 and TRBJ2-7; D unclear. The V gene lost 5 bases and the J gene lost 5 bases, with 10 bases spanning the gap. Germline values: CDR1 SEHNR, CDR2 FQNEAQ (reference sequence). The CDR3 spans 12 residues. The CDR3 loop is CASSPRLNEQYF. CDR3 DNA sequence: TGTGCCAGCAGCCCACGGTTAAACGAGCAGTACTTC.

About this clonotype itself: This may be a read error: a much more frequent sequence differs by one nucleotide. The chain uses TRBV11-2 and TRBJ1-6, with no clear D. Trimming removed 6 bases from V and 2 bases from J, with 8 bases in between. Per germline, CDR1 SGHAT and CDR2 FQNNGV. There are 14 residues in the CDR3. The CDR3: CASRPSPYNSPLHF. The CDR3 nucleotides are TGTGCCAGCAGACCAAGCCCCTATAATTCACCCCTCCACTTT.

As regards this clonotype: A much larger clone lies one base from this, so it may be a read error. The chain couples TRBV11-2 to TRBJ1-6; D gene ambiguous. The germline V gene has CDR1 SGHAT and CDR2 FQNNGV. This CDR3 contains 12 residues. CDR3 loop: CASSLGPTPPHF. The CDR3 DNA sequence: TGTGCCAGCAGCTTAGGACCTACACCCCCCCACTTT.

This clonotype appeared many times. The J gene is TRBJ1-2, the V gene TRBV15; no clear D gene. The CDR3 runs to 13 residues. V lost 5 bases to trimming and J lost 6 bases, with 13 bases between them. Germline V gene sequence: CDR1 LNHNV, CDR2 YYDKDF (reference sequence). The CDR3 protein is CATSGPVLDGYTF. DNA for the CDR3: TGTGCCACCAGCGGCCCTGTACTCGATGGCTACACCTTC.

Ten or more counts support this clonotype. J is TRBJ1-1 and V is TRBV2; D gene unclear. This CDR3 comprises 13 residues. The ends were cut back, 7 bases at V and 3 bases at J, with 12 bases in the middle. The germline V gene encodes CDR1 SNHLY and CDR2 FYNNEI. This CDR3 is CASMGAADTEAFF. CDR3 DNA sequence: TGTGCCAGCATGGGAGCGGCGGACACTGAAGCTTTCTTT.

This clonotype was counted many times. This rearrangement joins TRBV12-3 or TRBV12-4 to TRBJ2-3; a weak D match, TRBD2 (6 bases). This CDR3 has 12 amino acids. V lost 4 bases, J lost 5 bases, and 7 bases lay in between. CDR3 DNA: TGTGCCAGCAGTTCAGCGGGAGATACGCAGTATTTT. Amino acid sequence: CASSSAGDTQYF.

With regard to this clonotype: This CDR3 is missing its conserved last phenylalanine or tryptophan, likely due to a read error. V usage is TRBV12-5 and J usage is TRBJ1-1; D gene unclear. Per the germline V gene, CDR1 is LGHNT and CDR2 is FRNRAP. V lost 0 bases and J 1 base, leaving 18 bases between the germline ends. This CDR3 region has 18 residues. The CDR3 nucleotides are TGTGCTAGTGGTTTGGTACAAATTAAGGTAGGGAGGAACACTGAAGCTTTCCTT. This sequence encodes CASGLVQIKVGRNTEAFL.

The chain joins TRBV30 to TRBJ1-5; TRBD1 might be the D (5 bases). The CDR3 sequence is 14 residues long. The V gene lost 3 bases and the J gene lost 4 bases, with 13 bases spanning the gap. The germline V gene has CDR1 GTSNPN and CDR2 SVGIG (reference sequence). The CDR3 coding sequence is TGTGCCTGGAGCCCAATTGGGGGAAATCAGCCCCAGCATTTT. Its protein is CAWSPIGGNQPQHF.

The chain joins TRBV20-1 to TRBJ1-6; D is possibly TRBD1 (6 bases). The CDR3 runs to 14 residues. Germline V CDR1 and CDR2: DFQATT, SNEGSKA (reference sequence). Trimming took 7 bases from V and 5 from J, leaving 15 bases between them. CDR3 nucleotide sequence: TGCAGTGGTGAAGGGGGAGCCGATAATTCACCCCTCCACTTT. It translates to CSGEGGADNSPLHF.

This clonotype showed up many times. This chain joins TRBV11-2 and TRBJ2-7; weak D call: TRBD1 (5 bases). Trimming removed 0 bases at V and 4 bases at J, with 10 bases between. CDR3 length equals 14 residues. Germline-derived CDR1 and CDR2 are SGHAT and FQNNGV. CDR3 bases: TGTGCCAGCAGCTTAGAAGACAGTTTATACGAGCAGTACTTC. Protein: CASSLEDSLYEQYF.

This clonotype was picked up many times. The chain is built from TRBV14 and TRBJ1-1; unclear D gene. Germline loops: CDR1 SGHDN, CDR2 FVKESK. The CDR3 runs 15 residues. The V end was cut by 1 base, the J end by 1 base, with 10 bases between. CDR3 bases: TGTGCCAGCAGCCAAGCTGGCAGGCAGAACACTGAAGCTTTCTTT. This encodes CASSQAGRQNTEAFF.

This clonotype was observed a few times. This may arise from a read error, as a much more abundant clone is one base away. V gene TRBV12-3 or TRBV12-4 combines with J gene TRBJ2-1; D is undetermined. V was cut by 6 bases and J by 1 base, with 1 base left in between. The CDR3 covers 11 residues. CDR3 loop: CASRSYNEQFF. The CDR3 DNA is TGTGCCAGCAGGTCCTACAATGAGCAGTTCTTC.

Turning to this clonotype: A much bigger clone sits one base away, suggesting this may be a read error. This sequence joins TRBV7-2 and TRBJ2-3, with D maybe TRBD2 (5 bases). Germline assignment: CDR1 SGHTA and CDR2 FQGNSA. The CDR3 consists of 16 residues. DNA of the CDR3: TGTGTCAGCAGCTTAATGGCGGGCGGGCGCACAGATACGCAGTATTTT. Protein sequence: CVSSLMAGGRTDTQYF.

This clonotype was counted many times. The CDR3 bases are TGTGCCAGCAGTTTAAGTCACAAGTTATATGGCTACACCTTC. Protein: CASSLSHKLYGYTF. The chain recombines TRBV12-3 or TRBV12-4 with TRBJ1-2; D ambiguous. CDR3 length equals 14 residues. V shed 2 bases and J shed 5 bases, with 12 bases lying between them.

This clonotype was found a few times. This sequence joins TRBV20-1 and TRBJ2-2, with 10 bases identical to TRBD2. The CDR3 totals 17 residues. The junction had 9 bases not matched to a gene; V was cut back by 0 bases and J by 5 bases. Germline values: CDR1 DFQATT, CDR2 SNEGSKA (reference sequence). CDR3 sequence (DNA): TGCAGTGCTAGAGATCGGGAGCGGGGGGGGAATACCGGGGAGCTGTTTTTT. Protein sequence: CSARDRERGGNTGELFF.

The CDR3 DNA is TGTGCCAGCAGGGGGGGACTAGCGGGGGCCTTCGGAAATGAGCAGTTCTTC. Translating it yields CASRGGLAGAFGNEQFF. V is TRBV12-3 or TRBV12-4 and J is TRBJ2-1, with 14 bases lining up with TRBD2. This CDR3 has 17 amino acids. J gave up 7 bases and V 6 bases, and 11 bases lay outside the gene matches.

J is TRBJ2-5 and V is TRBV7-3; 7 positions agree with TRBD1. The CDR3 consists of 15 residues. Germline lookup yields CDR1 SGHTA and CDR2 FQGTGA. V lost 1 base, J lost 5 bases, and 7 bases stayed unmatched. CDR3 sequence reads: CASSLKGQRGETQYF. In nucleotides, the CDR3 is TGTGCCAGCAGCTTAAAGGGACAGAGAGGGGAGACCCAGTACTTC.

This clonotype showed up many times. The chain uses TRBV6-6 and TRBJ1-5; perhaps TRBD1 as D (6 bases). Per germline, CDR1 MNHNY and CDR2 SVGAGI (reference sequence). The germline V and J ends were trimmed by 0 bases and 4 bases, with 10 bases remaining between them. The CDR3 totals 15 residues. The CDR3 sequence: CASSYSPDRNQPQHF. The CDR3 DNA reads TGTGCCAGCAGTTACTCCCCGGACAGAAATCAGCCCCAGCATTTT.

Regarding this clonotype: The junction differs from germline at one of its ends, possibly a read error. The V and J genes are TRBV12-3 or TRBV12-4 and TRBJ1-6; 9 bases fit TRBD1. The CDR3 is made up of 15 amino acids. CDR3 in amino acids: CASRLDRGFRPPLHF. CDR3 bases: TGTGCCAGCAGATTAGACAGGGGGTTTCGACCACCCCTCCACTTT.

This clonotype was found many times. This chain connects TRBV2 to TRBJ2-7, with D perhaps matching TRBD1 (6 bases). This CDR3 comprises 13 residues. Per the germline V gene, CDR1 is SNHLY and CDR2 is FYNNEI. V was trimmed by 7 bases and J by 6 bases, leaving 16 bases between them. DNA for the CDR3: TGTGCCAGCAATCCGACAGGCTCGATCGAGCAGTACTTC. Translating it yields CASNPTGSIEQYF.

A few counts support this clonotype. This chain links TRBV13 with TRBJ1-1; a possible D gene is TRBD1 (6 bases). This CDR3 has 12 amino acids. The V gene lost 3 bases and the J gene lost 10 bases, with 12 bases spanning the gap. Germline loops: CDR1 PRHDT, CDR2 FYEKMQ (reference sequence). The CDR3: CASSLGTIGAFF. The CDR3 DNA follows: TGTGCCAGCAGCTTGGGGACAATCGGAGCTTTCTTT.

This clonotype was counted at least ten times. The chain has TRBV12-3 or TRBV12-4 and TRBJ2-7, with TRBD2 identical over 8 bases. Trimming at V came to 9 bases and at J to 3 bases, leaving 4 bases not matched to a gene. The CDR3 has 12 amino acids. CDR3 in DNA: TGTGCCAGTATCGCGGGGGGCTACGAGCAGTACTTC. It yields the protein CASIAGGYEQYF.

This clonotype was detected only a few times. Here the CDR3 reads CASRANQPQHF. CDR3 in DNA: TGTGCCAGCAGGGCCAATCAGCCCCAGCATTTT. The chain joins TRBV6-1 to TRBJ1-5; D unclear. Trimming pared 6 bases from V and 3 bases from J, leaving 3 bases between. Germline lookup yields CDR1 MNHNS and CDR2 SASEGT. CDR3 length: 11 residues.